Following are 26 T cell receptor beta chains from one sample sequenced in a study of OX40 agonist ivuxolimab in advanced cancers. Only in-frame clones appear in the TCRdb table, and some are missing; sequencing was by immunoSEQ multiplex PCR. The sample includes 65,000 to 85,000 clones, around nine tenths of them seen just once. Material: CD4+ or CD8+ T cells sorted from blood, obtained in a trial of the OX40 agonist ivuxolimab. The receptors were gathered from an adult with an advanced solid tumor such as melanoma, head and neck, liver or kidney cancer.

This clone appeared a single time. The V and J genes are TRBV27 and TRBJ2-1, with 8 bases that match TRBD1. The CDR3 covers 15 residues. After removal of 4 bases from V and 8 bases from J, the junction contained 10 bases not matched to a gene. The germline CDR1 and CDR2 sequences are MNHEY and SMNVEV (reference sequence). CDR3 DNA sequence: TGTGCCAGCAGTTCCCTCCTACAGGGGGGCGATGAGCAGTTCTTC. Translation: CASSSLLQGGDEQFF.

J is TRBJ2-4 and V is TRBV5-6; 8 nucleotides agree with TRBD2. The ends lost 4 bases at V and 6 bases at J; junction bases unmatched: 15. Looked up from germline, CDR1 is SGHDT and CDR2 is YYEEEE. CDR3 length: 17 residues. The CDR3 sequence: CASSEYVGSGTVNIQYF. Written as DNA, the CDR3 is TGTGCCAGCAGCGAATACGTTGGTAGCGGGACGGTAAACATTCAGTACTTC.

The J gene is TRBJ1-2, the V gene TRBV6-1; D possibly corresponds to TRBD1 (6 bases). The CDR3 sequence is 14 residues long. Germline V gene sequence: CDR1 MNHNS, CDR2 SASEGT. Trimming stripped 8 bases from V and 8 bases from J, with 21 bases between. CDR3 sequence (DNA): TGTGCCAGCTCATCGGGGGCAGGGGAAGGCGGCTACACCTTC. Translated: CASSSGAGEGGYTF.

The rearrangement links TRBV6-1 to TRBJ2-7; D unresolved. CDR1 is MNHNS and CDR2 is SASEGT in the germline V gene. The germline V and J ends were trimmed by 2 bases and 0 bases, with 14 bases remaining between them. This CDR3 contains 16 residues. The DNA for the CDR3 is TGTGCCAGCAGTGAAAAGACTCGGGTAAGCTCCTACGAGCAGTACTTC. It codes for CASSEKTRVSSYEQYF.

The rearrangement joins TRBV6-1 to TRBJ1-1; 8 bases are shared with TRBD1. The trim removed 3 bases at V and 8 bases at J, leaving 5 bases unmatched. The CDR3 contains 13 residues. CDR1 and CDR2 (germline): MNHNS, SASEGT. CDR3 amino acids: CASSEGQVKEAFF. CDR3 sequence (DNA): TGTGCCAGCAGTGAGGGACAGGTTAAAGAAGCTTTCTTT.

On this clone itself: The junction departs from germline at one end; a sequencing error may be responsible. The genes are TRBV28 and TRBJ1-2, with 12 bases fitting TRBD1. The germline CDR1 and CDR2 sequences are MDHEN and SYDVKM. The length of the CDR3 is 16 residues. CDR3 protein: CASNPGGTGGPMNSEF. Here the CDR3 DNA reads TGTGCCAGCAACCCGGGTGGGACAGGGGGCCCCATGAACTCCGAGTTC.

The chain employs TRBV4-2 and TRBJ1-2; weak D call: TRBD1 (5 bases). The germline CDR1 and CDR2 sequences are LGHNA and YNFKEQ. V dropped 0 bases and J dropped 8 bases, with 13 bases sitting between them. The CDR3 spans 14 residues. The CDR3 nucleotides read TGTGCCAGCAGCCAAGATGACCGCGAGGGGGGCTACACCTTC. Translation: CASSQDDREGGYTF.

On this clone: Distinct nucleotide sequences in the sample also encode this CDR3. V is TRBV28 and J is TRBJ1-2, with D unclear. The CDR3 has 12 residues. V lost 6 bases, J lost 5 bases, and 10 bases lay in between. Germline CDR1 MDHEN, CDR2 SYDVKM. In DNA, the CDR3 is TGTGCCAGCAGCTCCGGAGGGTATGGCTACACCTTC. This encodes CASSSGGYGYTF.

V is TRBV7-9 and J is TRBJ2-5, with no clear D. The CDR3 loop spans 14 amino acids. Trimming stripped 3 bases from V and 3 bases from J, with 11 bases between. Germline CDR1 and CDR2: SEHNR and FQNEAQ (reference sequence). The CDR3 region is CASSFPDGKETQYF. The CDR3 coding sequence is TGTGCCAGCAGCTTTCCAGACGGAAAAGAGACCCAGTACTTC.

The CDR3 DNA follows: TGTGCCTGGAGTAGGGGGATCGTCACTGAAGCTTTCTTT. This translates into CAWSRGIVTEAFF. This sequence joins TRBV30 and TRBJ1-1; maybe TRBD1 (6 bases). The CDR3 covers 13 residues. The V end was cut by 2 bases, the J end by 4 bases, with 11 bases between. CDR1 and CDR2 from the germline V gene are GTSNPN and SVGIG (reference sequence).

V gene TRBV10-3 combines with J gene TRBJ2-2; the D is unclear. The CDR3 has 13 amino acids. The germline CDR1 and CDR2 sequences are ENHRY and SYGVKD. V lost 6 bases and J 4 bases, leaving 9 bases between the germline ends. As DNA, the CDR3 is TGTGCCATCAGCCGACATGCCACCGGGGAGCTGTTTTTT. Protein product: CAISRHATGELFF.

This sequence joins TRBV30 and TRBJ2-7; D gene unclear. From germline, CDR1 is GTSNPN and CDR2 SVGIG (reference sequence). The CDR3 covers 11 residues. Trimming left V 1 base short and J 6 bases short, with 7 bases between. The CDR3: CAWSGHGEQYF. The CDR3 region has the DNA TGTGCCTGGAGTGGGCATGGCGAGCAGTACTTC.

The genes are TRBV5-4 and TRBJ2-7; TRBD2 matches at 9 bases. J gave up 3 bases and V 2 bases, and 6 bases lay outside the gene matches. Germline V gene sequence: CDR1 SGHNT, CDR2 YYREEE (reference sequence). The CDR3 has 15 amino acids. The chain's CDR3 is CASSFGGGGYYEQYF. CDR3 nucleotide sequence: TGTGCCAGCAGCTTTGGCGGGGGGGGGTACTACGAGCAGTACTTC. The entire variable domain, with the rest obtained from reference TRBV5-4 and TRBJ2-7, is as follows: ETGVTQSPTHLIKTRGQQVTLRCSSQSGHNTVSWYQQALGQGPQFIFQYYREEENGRGNFPPRFSGLQFPNYSSELNVNALELDDSALYLCASSFGGGGYYEQYFGPGTRLTVT.

The chain has TRBV11-2 and TRBJ2-7; the match to TRBD2 covers 7 bases. Germline CDR1 SGHAT, CDR2 FQNNGV. V gave up 5 bases and J gave up 6 bases; unmatched junction bases: 10. This CDR3 has 14 amino acids. In nucleotides, the CDR3 is TGTGCCAGCAGCCCGACCGGACTAGTAAGCGAGCAGTACTTC. Translating gives CASSPTGLVSEQYF.

The chain carries TRBV19 and TRBJ2-7; 8 bases map to TRBD1. This CDR3 has 16 amino acids. Germline V gene data show CDR1 as LNHDA and CDR2 as SQIVND (reference sequence). J gave up 4 bases and V 4 bases, and 12 bases lay outside the gene matches. In DNA, the CDR3 is TGTGCCAGTAGTAGGGTGGCCGGACAGGGTCGGTACGAGCAGTACTTC. Amino acids: CASSRVAGQGRYEQYF. Drawing the rest from reference TRBV19 and TRBJ2-7, the complete variable domain is DGGITQSPKYLFRKEGQNVTLSCEQNLNHDAMYWYRQDPGQGLRLIYYSQIVNDFQKGDIAEGYSVSREKKESFPLTVTSAQKNPTAFYLCASSRVAGQGRYEQYFGPGTRLTVT.

V gene TRBV19 combines with J gene TRBJ1-6; D is uncertain. Per the germline V gene, CDR1 is LNHDA and CDR2 is SQIVND (reference sequence). Trimming took off 3 bases at V and 0 bases at J, with 6 bases between the two ends. The CDR3 consists of 15 residues. In DNA, the CDR3 is TGTGCCAGTAGTATCGGAGGCTCCTATAATTCACCCCTCCACTTT. Translating it yields CASSIGGSYNSPLHF.

This clone was detected ten times or more. This rearrangement joins TRBV30 to TRBJ2-7; TRBD2 aligns across 9 bases. CDR1 is GTSNPN, CDR2 SVGIG, per germline (reference sequence). The CDR3 spans 13 residues. V dropped 5 bases and J dropped 3; count of bases not matched to a gene: 5. CDR3 residues: CAWAYSGGYEQYF. The CDR3 coding sequence is TGTGCCTGGGCATATAGCGGGGGCTACGAGCAGTACTTC.

The CDR3 reads CATEREGQTYEQYF. CDR3 in DNA: TGTGCCACAGAACGGGAGGGACAGACCTACGAGCAGTACTTC. This chain links TRBV7-9 with TRBJ2-7, with D possibly matching TRBD2 (8 bases). Trimming removed 10 bases at V and 2 bases at J, with 18 bases between. The CDR3 contains 14 residues. Germline CDR1 SEHNR, CDR2 FQNEAQ (reference sequence).

The chain is built from TRBV10-1 and TRBJ1-2; perhaps TRBD1 as D (6 bases). CDR1 and CDR2 (germline): WNHNN, SYGVQD (reference sequence). The V end lost 6 bases, the J end lost 4 bases, and 9 bases lay between the germline ends. The CDR3 sequence is 12 residues long. The CDR3 here is CASSKDSYGYTF. The CDR3 nucleotides read TGCGCCAGCAGCAAGGACAGCTATGGCTACACCTTC.

This chain joins TRBV27 and TRBJ2-1; 12 nucleotides align to TRBD2. The trim removed 3 bases at V and 0 bases at J, leaving 12 bases unmatched. Germline assignment: CDR1 MNHEY and CDR2 SMNVEV (reference sequence). This CDR3 has 20 amino acids. DNA for the CDR3: TGTGCCAGCAGTTTGCAACGACTGACTAGCGGGAGAGGCTCCTACAATGAGCAGTTCTTC. It is translated as CASSLQRLTSGRGSYNEQFF.

The rearrangement uses TRBV4-1 and TRBJ1-2, with D hard to call. The V end was cut by 3 bases, the J end by 4 bases, with 12 bases between. CDR1 is MGHRA, CDR2 YSYEKL, per germline. This CDR3 contains 14 residues. This CDR3 is CASSHPGTGYGYTF. Written as DNA, the CDR3 is TGCGCCAGCAGCCACCCGGGCACGGGCTATGGCTACACCTTC.

The rearrangement joins TRBV7-9 to TRBJ2-3, with D possibly TRBD1 on 6 matching bases. The CDR3 contains 16 residues. Germline V lookup: CDR1 SEHNR, CDR2 FQNEAQ (reference sequence). V dropped 1 base and J dropped 4 bases, with 15 bases sitting between them. The CDR3 reads CASSLVTGLGADTQYF. The CDR3 DNA is TGTGCCAGCAGCTTAGTGACAGGACTTGGGGCAGATACGCAGTATTTT. The entire variable domain, with the rest obtained from reference TRBV7-9 and TRBJ2-3, is as follows: DTGVSQNPRHKITKRGQNVTFRCDPISEHNRLYWYRQTLGQGPEFLTYFQNEAQLEKSRLLSDRFSAERPKGSFSTLEIQRTEQGDSAMYLCASSLVTGLGADTQYFGPGTRLTVL.

J is TRBJ1-2 and V is TRBV19, with 7 bases aligning to TRBD1. The V and J ends lost 7 bases and 6 bases, in that order; junction bases with no gene match: 2. Looked up from germline, CDR1 is LNHDA and CDR2 is SQIVND (reference sequence). The CDR3 runs 11 residues. Here the CDR3 reads CASNTGDGYTF. As DNA, the CDR3 is TGTGCCAGTAATACAGGGGATGGCTACACCTTC.

V gene TRBV5-1 combines with J gene TRBJ2-1; D is possibly TRBD2 (6 bases). CDR3 length equals 15 residues. Looked up from germline, CDR1 is SGHRS and CDR2 is YFSETQ. V lost 0 bases and J lost 7, with 14 bases in between. The CDR3 DNA follows: TGCGCCAGCAGCTTGGTCCCCGGGGGAGGAAATGAGCAGTTCTTC. This sequence encodes CASSLVPGGGNEQFF.

V and J are TRBV11-2 and TRBJ2-7; D might be TRBD2 (7 bases). The CDR3 extends over 17 amino acids. Germline V gives CDR1 SGHAT, CDR2 FQNNGV. Trimming took 9 bases from V and 2 from J, leaving 26 bases between them. CDR3: CARGGVGLTGVPYEQYF. As DNA, the CDR3 is TGTGCCAGAGGGGGGGTTGGCCTCACAGGAGTCCCCTACGAGCAGTACTTC.

The rearrangement uses TRBV19 and TRBJ2-2, with D unresolved. The V and J ends lost 6 bases and 4 bases respectively, with 15 bases between them. The V gene's germline CDR1 is LNHDA and CDR2 SQIVND (reference sequence). This CDR3 is 15 amino acids long. This CDR3 reads CASSRGLVFTGELFF. Written as DNA, the CDR3 is TGTGCCAGTAGCCGAGGCCTAGTGTTCACCGGGGAGCTGTTTTTT.